This paragraph covers one T cell receptor (beta chain) sequence. This clone's antigen is unknown. It has no much larger one-base neighbor in the sample; base qualities were not kept. The CDR3 runs 13 residues from the cysteine to the phenylalanine. Only the CDR3 DNA stays, 39 bases, in frame from base 1. Based on the germline V gene, the CDR1 and CDR2 sequences are SQVTM and ANQGSEA. V is cut by 7 bases and J by 2 bases, and the space between the germline ends is 14 bases. The record originates from a study of patients and donors after allogeneic stem cell transplantation (dated by TCRdb to about 2020). Library preparation was by RT-PCR. Sequencing relied on a NextSeq 550. TCRdb applied fastp at Q25 and MiXCR to the public reads, then kept only in-frame beta chains. Each CDR3 protein gets just one entry, which takes the most common genes and DNA from the rows behind it. The sample table lists some 1,800 distinct CDR3 sequences, roughly 23% of them with a count of one. The ten largest clonotypes hold over 10% of the sample.

This receptor chain uses TRBV29-1 and TRBJ1-1; the D gene cannot be resolved reliably. This TCR came from a human donor who was either an allogeneic HSCT recipient or a stem cell or donor lymphocyte infusion donor (not recorded which). It is not recorded whose cells these are; they may come from a transplant donor. Material for sequencing was blood, either unsorted or a sorted T cell fraction (not recorded which). Here is the DNA: TGCAGCGCCGGACGCAATCAAAACACTGAAGCTTTCTTT. This gives the protein CSAGRNQNTEAFF.